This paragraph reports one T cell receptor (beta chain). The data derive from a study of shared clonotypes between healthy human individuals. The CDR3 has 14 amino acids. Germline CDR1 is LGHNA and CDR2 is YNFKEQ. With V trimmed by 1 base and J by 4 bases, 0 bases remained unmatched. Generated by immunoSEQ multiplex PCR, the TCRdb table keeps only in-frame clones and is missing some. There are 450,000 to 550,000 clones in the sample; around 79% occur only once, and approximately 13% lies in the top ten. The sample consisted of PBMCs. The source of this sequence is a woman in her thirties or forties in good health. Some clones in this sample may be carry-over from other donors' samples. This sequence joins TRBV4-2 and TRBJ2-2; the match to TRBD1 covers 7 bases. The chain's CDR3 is CASSQGQGTGELFF. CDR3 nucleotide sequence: TGTGCCAGCAGCCAAGGACAGGGCACCGGGGAGCTGTTTTTT.